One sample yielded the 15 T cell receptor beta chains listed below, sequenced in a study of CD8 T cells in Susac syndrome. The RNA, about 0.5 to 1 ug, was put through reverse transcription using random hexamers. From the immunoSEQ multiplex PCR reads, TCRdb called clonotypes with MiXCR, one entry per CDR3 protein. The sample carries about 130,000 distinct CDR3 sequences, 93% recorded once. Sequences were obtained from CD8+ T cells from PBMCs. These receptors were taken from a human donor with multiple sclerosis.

CDR3 region: CAWTGTNTGELFF. The DNA for the CDR3 is TGTGCCTGGACGGGGACGAACACCGGGGAGCTGTTTTTT. The chain couples TRBV30 to TRBJ2-2; D possibly corresponds to TRBD2 (5 bases). V gave up 4 bases and J gave up 0 bases, with 6 bases separating them. The germline V gene encodes CDR1 GTSNPN and CDR2 SVGIG (reference sequence). CDR3 length equals 13 residues.

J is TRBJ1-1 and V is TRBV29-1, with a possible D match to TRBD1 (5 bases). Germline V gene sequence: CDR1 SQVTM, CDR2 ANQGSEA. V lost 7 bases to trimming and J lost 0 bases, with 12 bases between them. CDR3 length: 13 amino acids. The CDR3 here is CSGAGGLNTEAFF. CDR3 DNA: TGCAGCGGTGCGGGGGGTTTGAACACTGAAGCTTTCTTT.

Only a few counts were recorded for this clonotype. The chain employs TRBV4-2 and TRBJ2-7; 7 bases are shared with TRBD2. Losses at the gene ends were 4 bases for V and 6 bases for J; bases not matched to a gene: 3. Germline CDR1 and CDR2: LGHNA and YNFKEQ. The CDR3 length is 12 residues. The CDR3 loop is CASSPGRAEQYF. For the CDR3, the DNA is TGTGCCAGCAGCCCAGGGAGGGCCGAGCAGTACTTC.

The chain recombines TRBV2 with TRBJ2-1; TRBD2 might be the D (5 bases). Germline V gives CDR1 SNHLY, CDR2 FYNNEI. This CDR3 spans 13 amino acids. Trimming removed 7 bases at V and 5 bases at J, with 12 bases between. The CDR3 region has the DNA TGTGCCAGCACGGAGGTCTCAGACAATGAGCAGTTCTTC. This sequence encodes CASTEVSDNEQFF.

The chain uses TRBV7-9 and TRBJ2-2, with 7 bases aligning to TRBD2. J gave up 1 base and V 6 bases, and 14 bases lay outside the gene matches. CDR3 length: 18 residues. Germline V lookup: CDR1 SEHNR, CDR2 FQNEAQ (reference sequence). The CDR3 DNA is TGTGCCAGCAGATCCGTTAGCGGGTCCCCAGAGAACACCGGGGAGCTGTTTTTT. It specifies CASRSVSGSPENTGELFF.

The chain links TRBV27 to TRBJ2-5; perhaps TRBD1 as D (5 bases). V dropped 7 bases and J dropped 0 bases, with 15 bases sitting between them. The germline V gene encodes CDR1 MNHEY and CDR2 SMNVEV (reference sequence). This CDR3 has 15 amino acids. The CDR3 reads CASNRTLLYQETQYF. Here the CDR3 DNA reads TGTGCCAGCAACAGGACGCTTCTATACCAAGAGACCCAGTACTTC.

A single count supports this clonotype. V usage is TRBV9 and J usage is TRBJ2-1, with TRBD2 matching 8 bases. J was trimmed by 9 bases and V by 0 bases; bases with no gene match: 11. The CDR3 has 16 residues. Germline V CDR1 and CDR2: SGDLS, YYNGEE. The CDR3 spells CASSVVEREKMGEQFF. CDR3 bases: TGTGCCAGCAGCGTAGTGGAGCGGGAGAAAATGGGTGAGCAGTTCTTC.

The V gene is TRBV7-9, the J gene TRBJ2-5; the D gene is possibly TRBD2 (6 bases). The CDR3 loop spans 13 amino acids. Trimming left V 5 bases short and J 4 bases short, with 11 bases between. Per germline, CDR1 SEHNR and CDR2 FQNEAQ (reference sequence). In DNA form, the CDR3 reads TGTGCCAGCAGCCCTCGGCGGGGAGAGACCCAGTACTTC. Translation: CASSPRRGETQYF.

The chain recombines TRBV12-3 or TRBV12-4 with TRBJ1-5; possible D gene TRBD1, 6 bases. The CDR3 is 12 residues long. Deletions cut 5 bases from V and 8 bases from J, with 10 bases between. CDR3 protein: CASSHRVEPQHF. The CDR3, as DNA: TGTGCCAGCAGTCACAGGGTCGAGCCCCAGCATTTT.

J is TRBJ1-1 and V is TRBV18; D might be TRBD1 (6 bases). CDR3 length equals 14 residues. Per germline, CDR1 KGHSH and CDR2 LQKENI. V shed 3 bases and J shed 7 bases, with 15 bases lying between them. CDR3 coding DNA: TGTGCCAGCTCACCGGGGGCGGGAAAGGGTGAAGCTTTCTTT. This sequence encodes CASSPGAGKGEAFF.

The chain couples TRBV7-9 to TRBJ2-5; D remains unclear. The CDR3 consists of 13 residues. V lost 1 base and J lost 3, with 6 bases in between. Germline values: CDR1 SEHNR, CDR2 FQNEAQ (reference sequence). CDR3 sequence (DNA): TGTGCCAGCAGCTTAGATTGGGAAGAGACCCAGTACTTC. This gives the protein CASSLDWEETQYF.

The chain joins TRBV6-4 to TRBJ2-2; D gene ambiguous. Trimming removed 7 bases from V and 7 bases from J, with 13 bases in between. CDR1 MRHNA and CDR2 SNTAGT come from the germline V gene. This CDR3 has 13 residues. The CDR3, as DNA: TGTGCCAGCAAGGATGGTCCCAGCGGGGAGCTGTTTTTT. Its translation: CASKDGPSGELFF.

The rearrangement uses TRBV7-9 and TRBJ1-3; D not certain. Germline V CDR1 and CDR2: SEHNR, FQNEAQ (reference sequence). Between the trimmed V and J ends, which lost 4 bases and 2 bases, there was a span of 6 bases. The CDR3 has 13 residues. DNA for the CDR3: TGTGCCAGCAGCTCCGGGGCTGGAAACACCATATATTTT. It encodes CASSSGAGNTIYF.

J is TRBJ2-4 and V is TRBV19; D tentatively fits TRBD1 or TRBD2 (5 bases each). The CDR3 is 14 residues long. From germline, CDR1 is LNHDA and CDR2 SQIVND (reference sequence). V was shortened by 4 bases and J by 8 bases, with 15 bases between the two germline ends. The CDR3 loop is CASSNYRDLYIQYF. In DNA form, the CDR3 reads TGTGCCAGTAGTAACTACCGGGACCTCTACATTCAGTACTTC. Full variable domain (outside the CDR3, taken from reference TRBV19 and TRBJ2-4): DGGITQSPKYLFRKEGQNVTLSCEQNLNHDAMYWYRQDPGQGLRLIYYSQIVNDFQKGDIAEGYSVSREKKESFPLTVTSAQKNPTAFYLCASSNYRDLYIQYFGAGTRLSVL.

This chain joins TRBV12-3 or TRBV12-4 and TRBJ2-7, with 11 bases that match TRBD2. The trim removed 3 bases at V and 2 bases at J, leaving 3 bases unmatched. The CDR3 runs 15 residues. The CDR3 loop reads CASSFGTSGAYEQYV. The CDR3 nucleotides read TGTGCCAGCAGTTTCGGGACTAGCGGAGCCTACGAGCAGTACGTC.